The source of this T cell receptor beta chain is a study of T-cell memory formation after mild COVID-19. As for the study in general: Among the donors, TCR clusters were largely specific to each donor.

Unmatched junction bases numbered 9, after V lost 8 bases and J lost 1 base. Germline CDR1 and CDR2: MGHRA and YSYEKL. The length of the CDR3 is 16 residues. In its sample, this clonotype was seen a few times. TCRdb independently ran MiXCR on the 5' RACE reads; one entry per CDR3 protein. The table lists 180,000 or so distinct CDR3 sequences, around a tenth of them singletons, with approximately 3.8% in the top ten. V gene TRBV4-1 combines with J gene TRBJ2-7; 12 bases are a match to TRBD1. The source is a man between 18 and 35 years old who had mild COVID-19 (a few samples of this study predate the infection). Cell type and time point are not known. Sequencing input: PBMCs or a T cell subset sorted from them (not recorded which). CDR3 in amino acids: CASRGTGGGDSYEQYF. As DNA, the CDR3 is TGCGCCAGCCGCGGGACAGGGGGCGGAGATTCCTACGAGCAGTACTTC.